The 32 T cell receptor beta chains reported below all come from one sample, sequenced in a study of T cell responses to AZD1222 COVID-19 vaccine. Using immunoSEQ multiplex PCR, the repertoire was profiled, and TCRdb retains in-frame clones only, with some absent. The sample lists some 120,000 clones, about 90% occurring once. Sequenced material: peripheral blood, taken on day 0 of AZD1222 vaccination. The receptors come from an adult in good health.

The chain joins TRBV11-3 to TRBJ2-2; a weak D match, TRBD2 (5 bases). The length of the CDR3 is 15 residues. The V end lost 5 bases, the J end lost 8 bases, and 18 bases lay between the germline ends. CDR1 SGHNT and CDR2 YENEEA come from the germline V gene. In DNA form, the CDR3 reads TGTGCCAGCAGCCCCATGGCGGGCAGGAGAGGGGAGCTGTTTTTT. It specifies CASSPMAGRRGELFF. Complete variable domain (other parts from reference TRBV11-3 and TRBJ2-2): EAGVVQSPRYKIIEKKQPVAFWCNPISGHNTLYWYLQNLGQGPELLIRYENEEAVDDSQLPKDRFSAERLKGVDSTLKIQPAELGDSAVYLCASSPMAGRRGELFFGEGSRLTVL.

The genes are TRBV4-2 and TRBJ1-2, with D possibly matching TRBD1 (6 bases). This CDR3 region has 16 residues. Trimming left V 0 bases short and J 7 bases short, with 18 bases between. CDR1 is LGHNA and CDR2 is YNFKEQ in the germline V gene. DNA of the CDR3: TGTGCCAGCAGCCAAGAAGGGGGACTCTCTCGTGTTGGCTACACCTTC. It is translated as CASSQEGGLSRVGYTF.

V usage is TRBV5-6 and J usage is TRBJ1-5; D unresolved. Trimming shortened V by 4 bases and J by 9 bases, and 14 bases separated the two germline ends. Germline CDR1 SGHDT, CDR2 YYEEEE. This CDR3 is built from 13 residues. The CDR3 here is CASSLGFVRPQHF. CDR3 DNA: TGTGCCAGCAGCCTAGGGTTTGTTCGGCCCCAGCATTTT.

The chain employs TRBV7-8 and TRBJ2-3, with TRBD1 identical over 10 bases. Germline V gene data show CDR1 as SGHVS and CDR2 as FQNEAQ. J was trimmed by 3 bases and V by 2 bases; bases with no gene match: 8. This CDR3 region has 17 residues. CDR3 protein: CASSLYPRQGATDTQYF. In DNA, the CDR3 is TGTGCCAGCAGCTTATACCCCCGACAGGGGGCGACAGATACGCAGTATTTT.

The rearrangement links TRBV7-9 to TRBJ2-1; the D call may be TRBD1 or TRBD2 (6 bases each). The ends were cut back, 2 bases at V and 8 bases at J, with 13 bases in the middle. The CDR3 is 14 amino acids. Germline values: CDR1 SEHNR, CDR2 FQNEAQ (reference sequence). CDR3 amino acids: CASSLLGGYHEQFF. The CDR3 DNA sequence: TGTGCCAGCAGCTTACTAGGGGGGTACCATGAGCAGTTCTTC.

V is TRBV19 and J is TRBJ1-6, with 10 bases lining up with TRBD1. After removal of 6 bases from V and 8 bases from J, the junction contained 10 bases not matched to a gene. CDR1 is LNHDA, CDR2 SQIVND, per germline (reference sequence). The CDR3 runs to 16 residues. The CDR3 sequence: CASRTGTGVSYSPLHF. The DNA for the CDR3 is TGTGCCAGTAGAACCGGGACAGGGGTCTCCTATTCACCCCTCCACTTT.

The chain joins TRBV30 to TRBJ1-2, with D uncertain. Germline-derived CDR1 and CDR2 are GTSNPN and SVGIG (reference sequence). Trimming cost V 0 bases and J 4 bases, with 3 bases left between them. This CDR3 is built from 11 residues. CDR3 residues: CAWSVLYGYTF. CDR3 in DNA: TGTGCCTGGAGTGTACTCTATGGCTACACCTTC.

The rearrangement uses TRBV7-3 and TRBJ2-1, with 16 bases identical to TRBD2. Losses at the gene ends were 5 bases for V and 7 bases for J; bases not matched to a gene: 5. In germline, CDR1 is SGHTA, CDR2 FQGTGA. CDR3 length equals 16 residues. CDR3 in DNA: TGTGCCAGCAGCCCCTGGGGACTAGCGGGAGGGAATGAGCAGTTCTTC. Encoded protein: CASSPWGLAGGNEQFF.

This rearrangement joins TRBV11-2 to TRBJ2-7; D is perhaps TRBD1 or TRBD2 (6 bases each). This CDR3 contains 16 residues. V was pared by 3 bases and J by 3 bases, with 18 bases between. Germline CDR1 reads SGHAT; CDR2 reads FQNNGV. DNA of the CDR3: TGTGCCAGCAGCTTTTCGGGGGCGCGGGCGAACTACGAGCAGTACTTC. The encoded protein is CASSFSGARANYEQYF. Supplemented by reference TRBV11-2 and TRBJ2-7, the full variable domain reads EAGVAQSPRYKIIEKRQSVAFWCNPISGHATLYWYQQILGQGPKLLIQFQNNGVVDDSQLPKDRFSAERLKGVDSTLKIQPAKLEDSAVYLCASSFSGARANYEQYFGPGTRLTVT.

The sample holds one count of this clone. This rearrangement joins TRBV5-1 to TRBJ1-1; possibly TRBD1 for D (6 bases). The CDR3 has 15 residues. Germline-derived CDR1 and CDR2 are SGHRS and YFSETQ. V was trimmed by 3 bases and J by 0 bases, leaving 12 bases between them. In DNA form, the CDR3 reads TGCGCCAGCAGCTCGTACAGGGCTGTGAACACTGAAGCTTTCTTT. It encodes CASSSYRAVNTEAFF.

This chain links TRBV28 with TRBJ1-5; the D is unclear. V lost 7 bases, J lost 0 bases, and 16 bases lay in between. This CDR3 has 16 amino acids. CDR1 and CDR2 from the germline V gene are MDHEN and SYDVKM. The CDR3 spells CASNLSGALSNQPQHF. The CDR3 DNA reads TGTGCCAGCAATCTATCAGGAGCTCTTAGCAATCAGCCCCAGCATTTT.

Note on this clone: This same CDR3 is encoded by further DNA sequences in the sample. The CDR3 DNA reads TGTGCCAGCAGCTTGACAGGGACGTCCCAGCCCCAGCATTTT. Its protein is CASSLTGTSQPQHF. This sequence joins TRBV27 and TRBJ1-5; 7 bases fit TRBD1. Germline assignment: CDR1 MNHEY and CDR2 SMNVEV (reference sequence). The CDR3 is 14 amino acids. J was trimmed by 7 bases and V by 6 bases; bases with no gene match: 9.

The chain employs TRBV2 and TRBJ1-3; tentatively, D is TRBD1 (5 bases). V was shortened by 4 bases and J by 0 bases, with 16 bases between the two germline ends. Germline V gene sequence: CDR1 SNHLY, CDR2 FYNNEI. The CDR3 has 17 amino acids. For the CDR3, the DNA is TGTGCCAGCAGTGTAAGGCCATGGGACTCCTCTGGAAACACCATATATTTT. Translating gives CASSVRPWDSSGNTIYF.

V gene TRBV6-5 combines with J gene TRBJ1-2, with TRBD1 identical over 11 bases. CDR1 is MNHEY and CDR2 is SVGAGI in the germline V gene. The CDR3 is 16 amino acids. Trimming at V came to 1 base and at J to 4 bases, leaving 5 bases not matched to a gene. The CDR3 region is CASSYFRTGGSYGYTF. DNA of the CDR3: TGTGCCAGCAGTTACTTCCGGACAGGGGGCTCCTATGGCTACACCTTC.

The rearrangement joins TRBV3-1 (or the pseudogene TRBV3-2) to TRBJ2-1, with TRBD2 identical over 8 bases. V was pared by 0 bases and J by 6 bases, with 4 bases of the junction left unmatched. In germline, CDR1 is LGHDT, CDR2 YNNKEL (reference sequence). This CDR3 has 15 amino acids. The CDR3 loop reads CASSQDGRASNEQFF. CDR3 DNA sequence: TGTGCCAGCAGCCAAGACGGGAGGGCCAGCAATGAGCAGTTCTTC.

This sequence joins TRBV10-3 and TRBJ1-2; no clear D gene. The V gene lost 0 bases and the J gene lost 0 bases, with 11 bases spanning the gap. In germline, CDR1 is ENHRY, CDR2 SYGVKD. This CDR3 is built from 16 residues. CDR3 sequence reads: CAISESSTSPNYGYTF. The DNA for the CDR3 is TGTGCCATCAGTGAGTCGTCGACCAGCCCTAACTATGGCTACACCTTC.

The V gene is TRBV2, the J gene TRBJ2-2; 9 bases map to TRBD1. This CDR3 spans 14 amino acids. Germline CDR1 is SNHLY and CDR2 is FYNNEI. With V trimmed by 8 bases and J by 3 bases, 4 bases remained unmatched. The CDR3 region has the DNA TGTGCCAGCGGGGACAGGGAGGACACCGGGGAGCTGTTTTTT. Its translation is CASGDREDTGELFF.

The chain employs TRBV28 and TRBJ2-7, with 15 bases matching TRBD2. V lost 6 bases, J lost 3 bases, and 12 bases stayed unmatched. The CDR3 is 18 amino acids. In germline, CDR1 is MDHEN, CDR2 SYDVKM. This chain's CDR3 is CASRGTSGRNSLSYEQYF. The CDR3 region has the DNA TGTGCCAGCAGGGGGACTAGCGGGAGGAATAGCCTTAGCTACGAGCAGTACTTC.

This chain uses TRBV6-1 with TRBJ1-4, with 9 bases matching TRBD1. Germline lookup yields CDR1 MNHNS and CDR2 SASEGT. CDR3 size: 19 residues. Unmatched junction bases numbered 14, after V lost 4 bases and J lost 2 bases. CDR3 amino acids: CASSGPLGQGGRTNEKLFF. The DNA for the CDR3 is TGTGCCAGCAGTGGACCTTTGGGACAGGGAGGGAGGACTAATGAAAAACTGTTTTTT.

The V gene is TRBV20-1, the J gene TRBJ2-1; 11 bases match TRBD2. The CDR3 has 16 residues. V lost 3 bases, J lost 6 bases, and 10 bases stayed unmatched. From germline, CDR1 is DFQATT and CDR2 SNEGSKA (reference sequence). CDR3 residues: CSASKLAGEIVNEQFF. The CDR3 DNA reads as TGCAGTGCTAGTAAACTAGCGGGAGAAATTGTCAATGAGCAGTTCTTC.

The chain combines TRBV7-9 with TRBJ1-1; 9 bases fit TRBD1. The CDR3 is made up of 17 amino acids. CDR1 SEHNR and CDR2 FQNEAQ come from the germline V gene (reference sequence). The trim removed 5 bases at V and 7 bases at J, leaving 17 bases unmatched. As DNA, the CDR3 is TGTGCCAGCAGCCATAGAGGGGCCACAGGGGGCGAGGGTGAAGCTTTCTTT. This translates into CASSHRGATGGEGEAFF.

This clone is a singleton in its sample. The rearrangement links TRBV5-1 to TRBJ2-3; 13 bases are a match to TRBD2. Germline V gene lookup returns CDR1 SGHRS and CDR2 YFSETQ. The CDR3 sequence is 17 residues long. V gave up 4 bases and J gave up 0 bases; unmatched junction bases: 5. In DNA form, the CDR3 reads TGCGCCAGCAGCACGGGACTAGCGGGAACTAGCACAGATACGCAGTATTTT. Protein product: CASSTGLAGTSTDTQYF.

The V and J genes are TRBV25-1 and TRBJ2-2, with 7 positions matching TRBD2. The CDR3 consists of 15 residues. Germline V gives CDR1 MGHDK, CDR2 SYGVNS. V lost 3 bases and J lost 3; bases outside the gene matches: 4. CDR3 nucleotides: TGTGCCAGCAGTGATGGGGCGGGGGACACCGGGGAGCTGTTTTTT. It yields the protein CASSDGAGDTGELFF.

This chain connects TRBV9 to TRBJ1-1; D gene unclear. CDR3 size: 13 residues. The V end lost 0 bases, the J end lost 5 bases, and 8 bases lay between the germline ends. The V gene's germline CDR1 is SGDLS and CDR2 YYNGEE. The CDR3 DNA follows: TGTGCCAGCAGCGTAGGATTTGGTACTGAAGCTTTCTTT. This gives the protein CASSVGFGTEAFF.

The chain has TRBV6-6 and TRBJ2-7; a weak D match, TRBD2 (6 bases). The CDR3 is made up of 14 amino acids. The ends were cut back, 10 bases at V and 4 bases at J, with 20 bases in the middle. CDR1 is MNHNY and CDR2 is SVGAGI in the germline V gene (reference sequence). The CDR3 DNA reads TGTGCCACTCAGGTAGGGGAGGTCGCTTACGAGCAGTACTTC. Translating it yields CATQVGEVAYEQYF.

The V call is TRBV10-3, the J call TRBJ2-7; D gene ambiguous. V dropped 0 bases and J dropped 0 bases, with 12 bases sitting between them. This CDR3 is 16 amino acids long. The germline gives CDR1 ENHRY, CDR2 SYGVKD. The CDR3 protein is CAISESKSVASYEQYF. Written as DNA, the CDR3 is TGTGCCATCAGTGAGTCGAAGTCGGTTGCCTCCTACGAGCAGTACTTC.

The genes are TRBV20-1 and TRBJ2-5; D remains unclear. In germline, CDR1 is DFQATT, CDR2 SNEGSKA (reference sequence). The CDR3 length is 10 residues. The V gene lost 7 bases and the J gene lost 2 bases, with 5 bases spanning the gap. CDR3 region: CSGGQETQYF. The CDR3 nucleotides are TGCAGTGGTGGGCAAGAGACCCAGTACTTC.

The chain couples TRBV19 to TRBJ2-2; D uncertain. Trimming stripped 3 bases from V and 6 bases from J, with 11 bases between. The CDR3 is 14 amino acids. The germline gives CDR1 LNHDA, CDR2 SQIVND (reference sequence). CDR3 in amino acids: CASSITNGPGELFF. CDR3 DNA sequence: TGTGCCAGTAGTATTACTAACGGTCCCGGGGAGCTGTTTTTT.

The genes are TRBV18 and TRBJ1-5; 7 bases are a match to TRBD1. The germline CDR1 and CDR2 sequences are KGHSH and LQKENI. J lost 9 bases, V lost 3 bases, and 8 bases had no gene match. The CDR3 is made up of 14 amino acids. CDR3 sequence: CASSPGQAYRPQHF. The CDR3 coding sequence is TGTGCCAGCTCACCTGGACAGGCCTATCGGCCCCAGCATTTT.

V gene TRBV5-1 combines with J gene TRBJ1-1; no definite D call. The germline V and J ends were trimmed by 5 bases and 2 bases, with 19 bases remaining between them. CDR1 and CDR2 from the germline V gene are SGHRS and YFSETQ. This CDR3 has 16 amino acids. DNA for the CDR3: TGCGCCAGCAGACTCAACTCGGCTGCCAAAAACACTGAAGCTTTCTTT. The encoded protein is CASRLNSAAKNTEAFF.

The rearrangement links TRBV18 to TRBJ1-3, with 7 bases aligning to TRBD1. The germline CDR1 and CDR2 sequences are KGHSH and LQKENI. The junction had 7 bases not matched to a gene; V was cut back by 5 bases and J by 3 bases. CDR3 length: 15 amino acids. The CDR3 here is CASSVDRVDGNTIYF. The DNA of the CDR3 is TGTGCCAGCTCAGTCGACAGGGTAGATGGAAACACCATATATTTT.

This chain joins TRBV19 and TRBJ2-7; 7 bases fit TRBD2. Germline CDR1 reads LNHDA; CDR2 reads SQIVND (reference sequence). The CDR3 covers 17 residues. Trimming took 1 base from V and 1 from J; bases not matched to a gene: 10. In DNA, the CDR3 is TGTGCCAGTAGTATAGGAGGTTGGAGCGGGAAGTCCTACGAGCAGTACTTC. The encoded protein is CASSIGGWSGKSYEQYF.